The 19 T cell receptor beta chains reported below all come from one sample, sequenced in a study of blood T cell repertoires in COVID-19. Repertoires were generated with immunoSEQ multiplex PCR, while TCRdb's copy carries only in-frame clones and drops some. The sample consists of some 110,000 clones, approximately 80% of them appearing once. The sequenced sample was peripheral blood. These receptors were obtained from a man between 65 and 85 years old with active or convalescent COVID-19.

The chain couples TRBV4-3 to TRBJ1-2; D is undetermined. This CDR3 has 13 amino acids. Germline V gene sequence: CDR1 LGHNA, CDR2 YSLEER. Trimming pared 0 bases from V and 1 base from J, leaving 3 bases between. CDR3: CASSQDSNYGYTF. Here the CDR3 DNA reads TGCGCCAGCAGCCAAGACAGTAACTATGGCTACACCTTC.

The chain employs TRBV4-2 and TRBJ2-7; possible D gene TRBD2, 6 bases. The CDR3 consists of 17 residues. Germline V lookup: CDR1 LGHNA, CDR2 YNFKEQ. The V and J ends lost 0 bases and 2 bases respectively, with 17 bases between them. CDR3 sequence reads: CASSQDLAASVAYEQYF. The CDR3 coding sequence is TGTGCCAGCAGCCAAGATTTGGCGGCTAGCGTTGCCTACGAGCAGTACTTC.

This clone was seen only once. The CDR3 protein is CASSLGRESYNEQFF. The CDR3, as DNA: TGTGCCAGCAGTTTAGGCCGGGAATCCTACAATGAGCAGTTCTTC. The J gene is TRBJ2-1, the V gene TRBV5-4; the D gene is possibly TRBD2 (5 bases). This CDR3 region has 15 residues. From germline, CDR1 is SGHNT and CDR2 YYREEE (reference sequence). Trimming pared 5 bases from V and 1 base from J, leaving 13 bases between.

The chain employs TRBV3-1 (or the pseudogene TRBV3-2) and TRBJ1-2; D call uncertain. The CDR3 sequence is 13 residues long. CDR1 is LGHDT and CDR2 is YNNKEL in the germline V gene (reference sequence). Deletions cut 1 base from V and 5 bases from J, with 8 bases between. The CDR3 DNA reads as TGTGCCAGCAGCCAAGGAGAGGGTTATGGCTACACCTTC. Translated, it gives CASSQGEGYGYTF.

The chain has TRBV2 and TRBJ2-1; 12 bases align to TRBD2. After removal of 2 bases from V and 9 bases from J, the junction contained 8 bases not matched to a gene. This CDR3 is 16 amino acids long. CDR1 and CDR2 (germline): SNHLY, FYNNEI. CDR3 in amino acids: CASSELRASGGAEQFF. The CDR3, as DNA: TGTGCCAGCAGTGAATTGAGAGCTAGCGGGGGGGCTGAGCAGTTCTTC.

The chain uses TRBV27 and TRBJ1-6, with TRBD1 matching 11 bases. The germline gives CDR1 MNHEY, CDR2 SMNVEV (reference sequence). Unmatched junction bases numbered 5, after V lost 6 bases and J lost 10 bases. This CDR3 is built from 14 residues. CDR3: CASSLDRGRSPLHF. DNA for the CDR3: TGTGCCAGCAGCCTGGACAGGGGGCGGTCACCCCTCCACTTT.

This clone was observed once. This chain's CDR3 is CASSVGDSYEQYF. CDR3 bases: TGTGCCAGCAGCGTGGGGGACAGCTACGAGCAGTACTTC. The chain employs TRBV9 and TRBJ2-7; 7 bases align to TRBD1. The CDR3 sequence is 13 residues long. J lost 3 bases, V lost 2 bases, and 2 bases had no gene match. In germline, CDR1 is SGDLS, CDR2 YYNGEE. Looking up the rest from reference TRBV9 and TRBJ2-7 gives the full variable domain: DSGVTQTPKHLITATGQRVTLRCSPRSGDLSVYWYQQSLDQGLQFLIQYYNGEERAKGNILERFSAQQFPDLHSELNLSSLELGDSALYFCASSVGDSYEQYFGPGTRLTVT.

J is TRBJ1-2 and V is TRBV28, with D possibly matching TRBD1 (6 bases). Per germline, CDR1 MDHEN and CDR2 SYDVKM. V lost 5 bases, J lost 3 bases, and 13 bases lay in between. This CDR3 is built from 14 residues. The CDR3 DNA reads as TGTGCCAGCAGTCGACGGGACATCGACTATGGCTACACCTTC. It codes for CASSRRDIDYGYTF.

V gene TRBV7-2 combines with J gene TRBJ2-3; tentative D call: TRBD1 (7 bases). The V gene's germline CDR1 is SGHTA and CDR2 FQGNSA. The CDR3 runs to 14 residues. Trimming took off 5 bases at V and 1 base at J, with 10 bases between the two ends. The CDR3: CASSRGTGTDTQYF. DNA for the CDR3: TGTGCCAGCAGCCGCGGGACAGGCACAGATACGCAGTATTTT.

The chain combines TRBV19 with TRBJ1-1; 12 nucleotides align to TRBD1. V shed 6 bases and J 3 bases; nucleotides not matched to a gene: 8. Germline CDR1 and CDR2: LNHDA and SQIVND (reference sequence). The CDR3 length is 16 residues. Here the CDR3 DNA reads TGTGCCAGTAGGGGGGACAGGGGGCATCGGCACACTGAAGCTTTCTTT. Translation gives CASRGDRGHRHTEAFF. Full variable domain (rest looked up from reference TRBV19 and TRBJ1-1): DGGITQSPKYLFRKEGQNVTLSCEQNLNHDAMYWYRQDPGQGLRLIYYSQIVNDFQKGDIAEGYSVSREKKESFPLTVTSAQKNPTAFYLCASRGDRGHRHTEAFFGQGTRLTVV.

This clone was seen only a few times. The genes are TRBV12-3 or TRBV12-4 and TRBJ1-6, with 9 bases aligning to TRBD1. The CDR3 loop spans 13 amino acids. V lost 6 bases and J lost 9; bases outside the gene matches: 3. CDR3 amino acids: CASSRDRVSPLHF. CDR3 DNA sequence: TGTGCCAGCAGCCGGGACAGGGTTTCACCCCTCCACTTT.

This clone has only a few counts. The gene calls are TRBV27 and TRBJ2-7, with D perhaps matching TRBD1 (6 bases). The CDR3 extends over 15 amino acids. CDR1 is MNHEY, CDR2 SMNVEV, per germline (reference sequence). V lost 6 bases and J lost 4, with 19 bases in between. CDR3 protein: CASRKGTGYAYEQYF. The CDR3 DNA reads TGTGCCAGCAGAAAGGGAACAGGGTATGCATACGAGCAGTACTTC.

The chain recombines TRBV5-4 with TRBJ2-5; the match to TRBD2 covers 10 bases. V gave up 0 bases and J gave up 7 bases; unmatched junction bases: 3. This CDR3 is 14 amino acids long. Germline loops: CDR1 SGHNT, CDR2 YYREEE (reference sequence). Written as DNA, the CDR3 is TGTGCCAGCAGCTTGGCTAGCGGGGGAGCGACCCAGTACTTC. Translated: CASSLASGGATQYF.

This clone has more than one count but fewer than ten. This CDR3 is CASRTGQVSYGYTF. In nucleotides, the CDR3 is TGTGCCAGCCGGACCGGACAGGTCAGCTATGGCTACACCTTC. The chain has TRBV28 and TRBJ1-2; 7 bases are shared with TRBD1. This CDR3 has 14 residues. CDR1 is MDHEN and CDR2 is SYDVKM in the germline V gene. With 8 bases clipped from V and 4 bases from J, the junction kept 10 bases outside the gene matches.

The CDR3 protein is CASSQDRDYGYTF. Here the CDR3 DNA reads TGTGCCAGCAGTCAGGACAGGGACTATGGCTACACCTTC. The rearrangement joins TRBV2 to TRBJ1-2, with 8 nucleotides matching TRBD1. Trimming removed 5 bases from V and 3 bases from J; junction bases left unmatched: 2. CDR1 is SNHLY and CDR2 is FYNNEI in the germline V gene. This CDR3 has 13 residues.

The chain uses TRBV28 and TRBJ2-7; D may be TRBD1 (6 bases). The CDR3 extends over 11 amino acids. Trimming stripped 11 bases from V and 4 bases from J, with 12 bases between. Germline V lookup: CDR1 MDHEN, CDR2 SYDVKM. The CDR3 sequence: CAAHGQYEQYF. CDR3 in DNA: TGTGCCGCCCATGGACAGTACGAGCAGTACTTC.

The chain links TRBV9 to TRBJ2-4, with TRBD1 as a possible D gene (5 bases). Trimming shortened V by 2 bases and J by 4 bases, and 10 bases separated the two germline ends. This CDR3 comprises 14 residues. Germline values: CDR1 SGDLS, CDR2 YYNGEE. CDR3 bases: TGTGCCAGCAGCGTGGTAAGACAGAAAAACATTCAGTACTTC. This sequence encodes CASSVVRQKNIQYF.

In this sample, this clone turned up once. The J gene is TRBJ1-1, the V gene TRBV6-5; unclear D gene. Germline V CDR1 and CDR2: MNHEY, SVGAGI. The CDR3 is 13 residues long. The V and J ends lost 5 bases and 9 bases respectively, with 16 bases between them. The CDR3 loop is CASSRSERAKAFF. As DNA, the CDR3 is TGTGCCAGCAGTCGCTCAGAGCGAGCGAAAGCTTTCTTT.

The chain uses TRBV6-5 and TRBJ1-1; weak D call: TRBD1 (5 bases). Trimming left V 6 bases short and J 1 base short, with 15 bases between. The CDR3 runs 15 residues. Germline V CDR1 and CDR2: MNHEY, SVGAGI. For the CDR3, the DNA is TGTGCCAGCAGACCAACAGGAGTATCGAACACTGAAGCTTTCTTT. This translates into CASRPTGVSNTEAFF.